The source of this TCR beta chain is a study of long-term antiretroviral therapy in people with HIV. Study-wide context: The earliest samples came from an era when ART typically awaited falling CD4 counts.

The run of the v3.0 immunoSEQ assay was at survey level. For each individual sample, sequencing targeted roughly 35,000-55,000 T-cell genomes. TCRdb's table, derived via immunoSEQ multiplex PCR, lists solely in-frame clones and lacks some. The sample holds roughly 23,000 clones; approximately 90% are singletons and the top ten take more than 6.5%. From germline, CDR1 is MGHRA and CDR2 YSYEKL. The CDR3 consists of 16 residues. After removal of 0 bases from V and 3 bases from J, the junction contained 6 bases not matched to a gene. The chain recombines TRBV4-1 with TRBJ2-7; TRBD1 agrees at 9 bases. The sequence derives from a woman aged 25 to 45 with HIV. Sequenced material: unsorted PBMCs, taken 1.8 years before starting antiretroviral therapy. CDR3: CASSQDRGTGIYEQYF. CDR3 DNA: TGCGCCAGCAGCCAAGACCGGGGGACAGGGATCTACGAGCAGTACTTC.